This TCR beta chain was documented in a study of blood T cell repertoires in COVID-19. Turning to the study itself: T cells, B-cell-depleted T cells, or PBMCs provided the cDNA or gDNA that served as material.

Self-reported history from a screening survey and questionnaire set each donor's cohort. Assay used: immunoSEQ multiplex PCR; TCRdb lists only in-frame clones, some missing. Counted here are more than 450,000 clones, around 87% occurring once; the ten biggest clones make up around 0.7%. Trimming took off 9 bases at V and 3 bases at J, with 11 bases between the two ends. The CDR3 is 13 residues long. Germline CDR1 and CDR2: ENHRY and SYGVKD. The sequence came from a woman under 30 who had recovered from COVID-19. The gene calls are TRBV10-3 and TRBJ1-4; D is possibly TRBD1 (5 bases). Specimen: PBMCs or T cells enriched from blood (not recorded which). The CDR3 sequence is CAIRGRPNEKLFF. The CDR3 region has the DNA TGTGCCATTAGGGGTAGGCCTAATGAAAAACTGTTTTTT.